The 11 T cell receptor beta chains presented below share a single source sample, sequenced in a study of spatial heterogeneity in lung cancer. Time point described: sample taken at primary tumor resection. TCRdb re-derived calls from the 5' RACE reads in MiXCR, one entry per CDR3 protein. The sample lists 20,000 to 25,000 distinct CDR3 sequences; about 5% were seen once. The sample in question was PBMCs, obtained at surgery. These receptors all come from a male donor with early-stage non-small cell lung cancer.

This clonotype appeared a few times. J is TRBJ2-3 and V is TRBV6-1, with 10 bases matching TRBD2. CDR3 length equals 16 residues. Germline assignment: CDR1 MNHNS and CDR2 SASEGT. With 7 bases clipped from V and 5 bases from J, the junction kept 12 bases outside the gene matches. The chain's CDR3 is CASTQRASGGQDTQYF. The CDR3, as DNA: TGTGCCAGCACCCAGCGGGCTAGCGGGGGACAAGATACGCAGTATTTT.

The chain links TRBV5-1 to TRBJ1-5, with D possibly being TRBD1 (5 bases). V lost 2 bases and J 5 bases, leaving 8 bases between the germline ends. CDR1 is SGHRS and CDR2 is YFSETQ in the germline V gene. The CDR3 is 13 residues long. The CDR3 here is CASSLGTDQPQHF. The CDR3 DNA follows: TGCGCCAGCAGCTTAGGGACGGATCAGCCCCAGCATTTT. Combining the CDR3 with reference TRBV5-1 and TRBJ1-5 gives the whole variable domain KAGVTQTPRYLIKTRGQQVTLSCSPISGHRSVSWYQQTPGQGLQFLFEYFSETQRNKGNFPGRFSGRQFSNSRSEMNVSTLELGDSALYLCASSLGTDQPQHFGDGTRLSIL.

The table lists this clonotype with a few counts. The V gene is TRBV12-3 or TRBV12-4, the J gene TRBJ2-7; no firm D call. The V end was cut by 5 bases, the J end by 4 bases, with 9 bases between. The CDR3 is made up of 12 amino acids. Here the CDR3 DNA reads TGTGCCAGCAGTCCTACCTTTTACGAGCAGTACTTC. Translated: CASSPTFYEQYF.

There are many counts of this clonotype. The chain couples TRBV9 to TRBJ1-5; 8 nucleotides agree with TRBD1. The CDR3 is 16 residues long. Germline trimming cut 0 bases from V and 1 base from J; bases unmatched to any gene: 3. Per germline, CDR1 SGDLS and CDR2 YYNGEE. The CDR3 reads CASSVGAGGSNQPQHF. The CDR3 DNA reads as TGTGCCAGCAGCGTAGGGGCAGGGGGCAGCAATCAGCCCCAGCATTTT. The variable domain in full, with the rest retrieved from reference TRBV9 and TRBJ1-5, is DSGVTQTPKHLITATGQRVTLRCSPRSGDLSVYWYQQSLDQGLQFLIQYYNGEERAKGNILERFSAQQFPDLHSELNLSSLELGDSALYFCASSVGAGGSNQPQHFGDGTRLSIL.

This clonotype has just a few counts. The chain combines TRBV19 with TRBJ2-1; weak D call: TRBD1 (5 bases). CDR1 is LNHDA, CDR2 SQIVND, per germline (reference sequence). The CDR3 consists of 14 residues. V was cut by 6 bases and J by 9 bases, with 18 bases left in between. CDR3 DNA sequence: TGTGCCAGTAGCGGACCGTTCCAGGGTATTGAGCAGTTCTTC. It yields the protein CASSGPFQGIEQFF.

This clonotype occurred many times. This chain links TRBV11-3 with TRBJ1-1, with D perhaps matching TRBD1 (5 bases). Germline V gene lookup returns CDR1 SGHNT and CDR2 YENEEA. The CDR3 extends over 14 amino acids. The ends were cut back, 2 bases at V and 5 bases at J, with 12 bases in the middle. The CDR3 coding sequence is TGTGCCAGCAGCTTATCATCAACAGGAACTGAAGCTTTCTTT. It specifies CASSLSSTGTEAFF.

This clonotype was observed many times. This chain uses TRBV5-4 with TRBJ2-3; 7 bases line up with TRBD2. The CDR3 length is 13 residues. Trimming took 2 bases from V and 5 from J; bases not matched to a gene: 2. Germline V CDR1 and CDR2: SGHNT, YYREEE (reference sequence). Here the CDR3 DNA reads TGTGCCAGCAGCTTAAGGGAGGGAGATACGCAGTATTTT. This sequence encodes CASSLREGDTQYF.

This clonotype was seen at least ten times. The rearrangement links TRBV12-3 or TRBV12-4 to TRBJ2-7, with 10 bases identical to TRBD2. CDR3 size: 14 residues. V dropped 3 bases and J dropped 4; count of bases not matched to a gene: 3. The CDR3 spells CASSFKRGGYEQYF. In nucleotides, the CDR3 is TGTGCCAGCAGTTTCAAGCGGGGGGGTTACGAGCAGTACTTC.

Details on this clonotype: A read error is possible here, since a much larger clone lies one base away. This chain uses TRBV7-2 with TRBJ2-2; 7 nucleotides line up with TRBD1. The CDR3 is made up of 14 amino acids. The V and J ends lost 5 bases and 7 bases, in that order; junction bases with no gene match: 7. CDR1 and CDR2 from the germline V gene are SGHTA and FQGNSA. CDR3 nucleotides: TGTACCAGCAGCACCGGACAGGCCATCGGGGAGCTGTTTTTT. Translation: CTSSTGQAIGELFF.

This clonotype was observed many times. The rearrangement uses TRBV12-3 or TRBV12-4 and TRBJ2-3; TRBD2 aligns across 8 bases. The CDR3 extends over 15 amino acids. V lost 4 bases, J lost 5 bases, and 8 bases stayed unmatched. CDR3 nucleotides: TGTGCCAGCAGTTCCTTAGCGGGATTGGGAGATACGCAGTATTTT. It is translated as CASSSLAGLGDTQYF.

This clonotype was seen at least ten times. The chain couples TRBV12-3 or TRBV12-4 to TRBJ2-4; the D call may be TRBD1 or TRBD2 (5 bases each). This CDR3 contains 13 residues. V was trimmed by 8 bases and J by 3 bases, leaving 11 bases between them. This CDR3 is CASRDVGKNIQYF. The CDR3 bases are TGTGCCAGCCGGGACGTAGGCAAAAACATTCAGTACTTC.